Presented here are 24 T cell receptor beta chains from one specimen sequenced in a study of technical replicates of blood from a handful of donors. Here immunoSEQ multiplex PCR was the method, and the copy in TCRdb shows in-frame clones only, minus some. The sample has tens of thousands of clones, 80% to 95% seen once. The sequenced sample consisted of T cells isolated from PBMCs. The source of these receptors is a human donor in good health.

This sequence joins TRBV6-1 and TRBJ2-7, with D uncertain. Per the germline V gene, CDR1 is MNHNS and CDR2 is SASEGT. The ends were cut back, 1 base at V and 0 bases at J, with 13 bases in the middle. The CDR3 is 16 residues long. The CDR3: CASSEGVYLNSYEQYF. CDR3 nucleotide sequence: TGTGCCAGCAGTGAAGGAGTATATTTGAACTCCTACGAGCAGTACTTC.

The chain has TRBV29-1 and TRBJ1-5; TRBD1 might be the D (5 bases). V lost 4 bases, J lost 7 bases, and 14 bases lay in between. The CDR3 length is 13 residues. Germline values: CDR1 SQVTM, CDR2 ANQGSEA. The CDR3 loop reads CSVVVRVPQPQHF. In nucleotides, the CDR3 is TGCAGCGTTGTGGTCAGGGTACCCCAGCCCCAGCATTTT.

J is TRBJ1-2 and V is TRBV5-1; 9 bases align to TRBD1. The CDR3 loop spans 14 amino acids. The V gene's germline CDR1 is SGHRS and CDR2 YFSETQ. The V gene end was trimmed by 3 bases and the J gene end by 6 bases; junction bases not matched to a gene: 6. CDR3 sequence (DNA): TGCGCCAGCAGCTCTGGGACAGGGCTGGATGGCTACACCTTC. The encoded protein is CASSSGTGLDGYTF.

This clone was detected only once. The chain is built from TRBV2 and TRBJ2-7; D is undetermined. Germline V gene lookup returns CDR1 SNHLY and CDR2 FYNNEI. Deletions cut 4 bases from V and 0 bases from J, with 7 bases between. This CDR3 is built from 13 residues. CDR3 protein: CASSVLSSYEQYF. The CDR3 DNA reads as TGTGCCAGCAGTGTCTTGAGCTCCTACGAGCAGTACTTC.

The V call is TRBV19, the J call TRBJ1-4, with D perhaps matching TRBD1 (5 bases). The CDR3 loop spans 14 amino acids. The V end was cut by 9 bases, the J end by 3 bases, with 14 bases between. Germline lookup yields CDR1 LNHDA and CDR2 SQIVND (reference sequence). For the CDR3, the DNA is TGTGCCAGCAGGGATTATTTAGCTAATGAAAAACTGTTTTTT. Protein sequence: CASRDYLANEKLFF.

The CDR3 region is CASSQGATNTGELFF. The CDR3 DNA sequence: TGTGCCAGCAGCCAGGGGGCAACGAACACCGGGGAGCTGTTTTTT. The chain uses TRBV4-2 and TRBJ2-2; a weak D match, TRBD1 (6 bases). Trimming removed 3 bases at V and 0 bases at J, with 8 bases between. Germline CDR1 reads LGHNA; CDR2 reads YNFKEQ. The CDR3 loop spans 15 amino acids.

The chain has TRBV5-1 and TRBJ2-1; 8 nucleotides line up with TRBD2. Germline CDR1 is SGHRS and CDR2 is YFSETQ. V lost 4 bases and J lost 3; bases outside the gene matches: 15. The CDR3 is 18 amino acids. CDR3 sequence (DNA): TGCGCCAGCAGCCCCACCAGAGCCTTAGCGGGATTCTACAATGAGCAGTTCTTC. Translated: CASSPTRALAGFYNEQFF.

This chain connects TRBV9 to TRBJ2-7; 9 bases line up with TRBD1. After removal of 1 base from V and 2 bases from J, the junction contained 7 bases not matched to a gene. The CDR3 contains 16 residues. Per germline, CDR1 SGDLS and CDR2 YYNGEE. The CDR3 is CASSVSVGQGAYEQYF. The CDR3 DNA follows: TGTGCCAGCAGCGTAAGTGTGGGACAGGGAGCCTACGAGCAGTACTTC. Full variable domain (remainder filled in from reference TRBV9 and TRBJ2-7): DSGVTQTPKHLITATGQRVTLRCSPRSGDLSVYWYQQSLDQGLQFLIQYYNGEERAKGNILERFSAQQFPDLHSELNLSSLELGDSALYFCASSVSVGQGAYEQYFGPGTRLTVT.

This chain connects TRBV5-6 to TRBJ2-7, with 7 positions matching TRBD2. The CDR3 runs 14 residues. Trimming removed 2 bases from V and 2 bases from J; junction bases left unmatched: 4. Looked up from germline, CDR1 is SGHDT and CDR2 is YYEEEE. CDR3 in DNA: TGTGCCAGCAGCTTATCTAGCGGTGCCTACGAGCAGTACTTC. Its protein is CASSLSSGAYEQYF.

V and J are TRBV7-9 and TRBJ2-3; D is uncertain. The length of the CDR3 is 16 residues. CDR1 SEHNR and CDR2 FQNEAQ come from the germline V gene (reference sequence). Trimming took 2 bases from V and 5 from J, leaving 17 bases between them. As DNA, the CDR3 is TGTGCCAGCAGCTTAATATACTCCCGTTCTGGAGATACGCAGTATTTT. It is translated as CASSLIYSRSGDTQYF. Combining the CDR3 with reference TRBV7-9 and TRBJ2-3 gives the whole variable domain DTGVSQNPRHKITKRGQNVTFRCDPISEHNRLYWYRQTLGQGPEFLTYFQNEAQLEKSRLLSDRFSAERPKGSFSTLEIQRTEQGDSAMYLCASSLIYSRSGDTQYFGPGTRLTVL.

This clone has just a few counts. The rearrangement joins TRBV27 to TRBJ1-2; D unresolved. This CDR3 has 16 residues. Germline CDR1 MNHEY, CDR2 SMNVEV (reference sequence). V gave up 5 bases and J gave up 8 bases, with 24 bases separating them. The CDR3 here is CASSNYRGSESGGYTF. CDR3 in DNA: TGTGCCAGCAGTAATTACCGGGGTTCGGAGAGTGGGGGCTACACCTTC.

CDR3 coding DNA: TGCGCCAGCAGCTCTACGTATGGACAGGGGCATGAGCAGTTCTTC. Translated, it gives CASSSTYGQGHEQFF. This chain joins TRBV5-1 and TRBJ2-1; TRBD1 aligns across 9 bases. CDR1 and CDR2 from the germline V gene are SGHRS and YFSETQ. This CDR3 contains 15 residues. J was trimmed by 8 bases and V by 3 bases; bases with no gene match: 9. Full variable domain (outside the CDR3, taken from reference TRBV5-1 and TRBJ2-1): KAGVTQTPRYLIKTRGQQVTLSCSPISGHRSVSWYQQTPGQGLQFLFEYFSETQRNKGNFPGRFSGRQFSNSRSEMNVSTLELGDSALYLCASSSTYGQGHEQFFGPGTRLTVL.

The CDR3 region has the DNA TGTGCCAGTCGCGGAAGTGAAGCTTTCTTT. As protein: CASRGSEAFF. The chain has TRBV19 and TRBJ1-1; D call uncertain. The germline V gene encodes CDR1 LNHDA and CDR2 SQIVND (reference sequence). The CDR3 is made up of 10 amino acids. Trimming removed 8 bases from V and 7 bases from J, with 8 bases in between.

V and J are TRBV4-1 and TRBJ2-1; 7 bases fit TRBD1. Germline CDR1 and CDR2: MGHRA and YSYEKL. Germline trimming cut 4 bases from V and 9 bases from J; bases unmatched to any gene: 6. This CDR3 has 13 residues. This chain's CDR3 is CASSPKTGTEQFF. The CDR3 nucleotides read TGCGCCAGCAGCCCCAAGACAGGGACTGAGCAGTTCTTC.

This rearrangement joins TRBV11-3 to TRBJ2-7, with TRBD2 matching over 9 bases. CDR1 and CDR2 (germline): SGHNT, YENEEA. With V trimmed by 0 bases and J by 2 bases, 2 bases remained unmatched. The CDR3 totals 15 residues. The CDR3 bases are TGTGCCAGCAGCTTAGAGGCGGGAGGGACCTACGAGCAGTACTTC. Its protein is CASSLEAGGTYEQYF.

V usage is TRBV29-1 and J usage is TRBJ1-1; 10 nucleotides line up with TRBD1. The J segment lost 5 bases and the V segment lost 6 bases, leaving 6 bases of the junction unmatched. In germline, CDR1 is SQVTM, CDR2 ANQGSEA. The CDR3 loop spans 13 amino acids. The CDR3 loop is CSVVGQGDTEAFF. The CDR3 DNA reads TGCAGCGTAGTCGGACAGGGGGATACTGAAGCTTTCTTT.

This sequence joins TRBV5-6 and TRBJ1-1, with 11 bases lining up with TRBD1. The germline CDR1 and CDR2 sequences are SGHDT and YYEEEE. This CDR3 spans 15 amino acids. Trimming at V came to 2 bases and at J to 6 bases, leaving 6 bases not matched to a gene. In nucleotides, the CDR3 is TGTGCCAGCAGCTTTCTTGGACAGGGGGCTTCTGAAGCTTTCTTT. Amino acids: CASSFLGQGASEAFF.

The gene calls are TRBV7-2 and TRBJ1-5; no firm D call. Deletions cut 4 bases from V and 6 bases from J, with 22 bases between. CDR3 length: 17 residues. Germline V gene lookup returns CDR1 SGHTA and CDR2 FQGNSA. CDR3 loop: CASSSTEMPSPGQPQHF. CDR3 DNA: TGTGCCAGCAGCTCCACCGAAATGCCGTCCCCGGGTCAGCCCCAGCATTTT. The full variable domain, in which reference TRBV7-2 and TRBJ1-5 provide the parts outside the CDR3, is GAGVSQSPSNKVTEKGKDVELRCDPISGHTALYWYRQSLGQGLEFLIYFQGNSAPDKSGLPSDRFSAERTGGSVSTLTIQRTQQEDSAVYLCASSSTEMPSPGQPQHFGDGTRLSIL.

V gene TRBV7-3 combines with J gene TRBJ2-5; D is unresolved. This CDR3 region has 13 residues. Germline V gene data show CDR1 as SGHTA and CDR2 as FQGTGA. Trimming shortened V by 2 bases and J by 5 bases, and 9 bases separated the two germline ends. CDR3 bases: TGTGCCAGCAGCTTATCTCGGTACGAGACCCAGTACTTC. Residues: CASSLSRYETQYF. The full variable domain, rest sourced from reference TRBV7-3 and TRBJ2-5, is GAGVSQTPSNKVTEKGKYVELRCDPISGHTALYWYRQSLGQGPEFLIYFQGTGAADDSGLPNDRFFAVRPEGSVSTLKIQRTERGDSAVYLCASSLSRYETQYFGPGTRLLVL.

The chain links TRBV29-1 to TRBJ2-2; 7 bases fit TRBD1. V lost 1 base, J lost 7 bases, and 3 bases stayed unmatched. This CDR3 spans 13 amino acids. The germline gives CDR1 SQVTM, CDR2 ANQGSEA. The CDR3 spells CSVEGRGNGELFF. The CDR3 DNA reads TGCAGCGTTGAAGGCAGGGGGAACGGGGAGCTGTTTTTT.

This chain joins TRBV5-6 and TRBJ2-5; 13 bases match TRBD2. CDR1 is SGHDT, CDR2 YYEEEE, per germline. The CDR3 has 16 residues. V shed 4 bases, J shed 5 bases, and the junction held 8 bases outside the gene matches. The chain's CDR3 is CASSPRTSGRAETQYF. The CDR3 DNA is TGTGCCAGCAGCCCCCGGACTAGCGGGAGAGCCGAGACCCAGTACTTC.

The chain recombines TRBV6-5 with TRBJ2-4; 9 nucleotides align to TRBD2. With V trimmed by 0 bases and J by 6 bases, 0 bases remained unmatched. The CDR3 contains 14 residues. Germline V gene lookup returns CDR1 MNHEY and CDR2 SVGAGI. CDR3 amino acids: CASSYSSGGNIQYF. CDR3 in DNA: TGTGCCAGCAGTTACTCTAGCGGGGGAAACATTCAGTACTTC.

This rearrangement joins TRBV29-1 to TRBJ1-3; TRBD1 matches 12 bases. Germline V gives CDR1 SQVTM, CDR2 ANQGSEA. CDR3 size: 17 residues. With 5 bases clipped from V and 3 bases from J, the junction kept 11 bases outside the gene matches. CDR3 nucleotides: TGCAGCGTTTTCGCCGGGACAGGGGGCACGGTTGGAAACACCATATATTTT. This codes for CSVFAGTGGTVGNTIYF. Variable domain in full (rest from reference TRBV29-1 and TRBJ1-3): SAVISQKPSRDICQRGTSLTIQCQVDSQVTMMFWYRQQPGQSLTLIATANQGSEATYESGFVIDKFPISRPNLTFSTLTVSNMSPEDSSIYLCSVFAGTGGTVGNTIYFGEGSWLTVV.

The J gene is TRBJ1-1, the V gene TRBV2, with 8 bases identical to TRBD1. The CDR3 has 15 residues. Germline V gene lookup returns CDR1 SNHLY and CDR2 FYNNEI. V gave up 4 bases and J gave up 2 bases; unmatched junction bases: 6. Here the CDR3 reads CASSAVGTGNTEAFF. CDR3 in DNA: TGTGCCAGCAGTGCGGTGGGGACAGGTAACACTGAAGCTTTCTTT.